This T cell receptor (beta chain) was observed in a study of Ad26.COV2.S vaccination and SARS-CoV-2 variants. Study summary: Donor got 5x10^10 or 1x10^11 viral particles of Ad26.COV2.S.

V lost 6 bases to trimming and J lost 4 bases; unmatched junction nucleotides: 6. Germline V lookup: CDR1 SNHLY, CDR2 FYNNEI. The CDR3 loop spans 16 amino acids. Treatment: over 15 received Ad26.COV2.S at low or high dose, single or two shots; 5 received placebo; per-sample allocation not given. The samples were gathered on day 63 after the first injection of vaccine or placebo. A Boston adult aged 18-55 years was the donor. The study's findings and limits: Placebo recipients showed lower spike-specific TCR breadth than vaccinees. Analyses that measured TCR breadth and depth may have underestimated total T cell responses.

In the case of this clone: Its antigen is unknown.

Data came from immunoSEQ multiplex PCR; TCRdb stores just in-frame clones and leaves some out. The table records around 450,000 clones, 89% of them present only once. V and J are TRBV2 and TRBJ1-4; 12 bases fit TRBD1. The receptor comes from a person aged 18 to 59 who received the Ad26.COV2.S COVID-19 vaccine or a placebo. This specimen consisted of peripheral blood, obtained in a trial of Ad26.COV2.S vaccine versus placebo. This chain's CDR3 is CASRGQGAIGNEKLFF. As DNA, the CDR3 is TGTGCCAGCAGGGGACAGGGGGCGATCGGTAATGAAAAACTGTTTTTT.